This T cell receptor (beta chain) derives from a study of neurological immune-mediated disorders. Overall study results and limits: The highest TCR clonal expansion occurred in HTLV-1-associated myelopathy; multiple sclerosis fell below healthy controls. Among expanded clones, no CDR3 amino acid sequences were shared across subjects, a pattern suggesting private repertoires in all groups.

Described time point: longitudinal time-point 1 (baseline). Ten or more counts support this clonotype. The antigen is not known. TCRdb processed the 5' RACE reads anew with MiXCR; each CDR3 protein has one entry. The table records around 76,000 distinct CDR3 sequences, 10% of them present only once. The CDR3 is 12 residues long. V was clipped by 4 bases and J by 4 bases, with 9 bases between them. Germline CDR1 and CDR2: SGHRS and YFSETQ. This chain uses TRBV5-1 with TRBJ2-7; D unresolved. This receptor was obtained from a man younger than 40 in good health. The sample consisted of PBMCs. In DNA form, the CDR3 reads TGCGCCAGCAGCCCCGCCAGTTACGAGCAGTACTTC. Protein sequence: CASSPASYEQYF.